This T cell receptor beta chain appears in the sequencing data of a study of PD-1 blockade in classical Hodgkin lymphoma. Broader study findings: Reported baseline diversity: healthy donors highest, relapsed/refractory patients lowest. By C4D1, CD4+ diversity increased significantly, especially in complete responders.

This clone was seen more than once but under ten times. The antigen is undetermined. Stated time point: cycle 4 day 1 (C4D1), after around six weeks of nivolumab. Every patient was affected by relapse after autologous stem cell transplantation, while exposure to brentuximab vedotin was not uniform. Using immunoSEQ multiplex PCR, the repertoire was profiled, and TCRdb retains in-frame clones only, with some absent. This table has approximately 44,000 clones, around 64% appearing once. This CDR3 is built from 11 residues. The germline V and J ends were trimmed by 0 bases and 7 bases, with 3 bases remaining between them. Germline V CDR1 and CDR2: MGHRA, YSYEKL.

The sample consisted of peripheral blood mononuclear cells (PBMCs), taken before the fourth cycle of nivolumab. The TCR sequence derives from a human donor with classical Hodgkin lymphoma. The gene calls are TRBV4-1 and TRBJ1-2; no definite D call. CDR3 nucleotides: TGCGCCAGCAGCCAAGATGTTGGCTACACCTTC. It is translated as CASSQDVGYTF.